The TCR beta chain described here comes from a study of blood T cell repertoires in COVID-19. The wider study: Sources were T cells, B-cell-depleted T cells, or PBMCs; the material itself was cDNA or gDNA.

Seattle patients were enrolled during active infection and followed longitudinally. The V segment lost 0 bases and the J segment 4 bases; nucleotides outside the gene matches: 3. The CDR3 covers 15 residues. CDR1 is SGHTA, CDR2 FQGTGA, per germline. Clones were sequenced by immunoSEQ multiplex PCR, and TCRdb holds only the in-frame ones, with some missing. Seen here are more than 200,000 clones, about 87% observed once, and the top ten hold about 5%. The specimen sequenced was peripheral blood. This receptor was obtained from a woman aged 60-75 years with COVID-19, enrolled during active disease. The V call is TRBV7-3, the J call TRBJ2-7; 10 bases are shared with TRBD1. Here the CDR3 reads CASSLTGDRGYEQYF. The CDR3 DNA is TGTGCCAGCAGCTTAACGGGGGACAGGGGTTACGAGCAGTACTTC.